The 12 T cell receptor beta chains reported below all come from one sample, sequenced in a study of blood T cell repertoires in COVID-19. Sequencing used immunoSEQ multiplex PCR; TCRdb keeps in-frame clones, though not all of them. There are over 110,000 clones in the sample; 65% to 80% occur only once, and approximately 3.6% lies in the top ten. Material for sequencing was peripheral blood. The receptors come from a man aged 60 to 75 with acute or convalescent COVID-19.

The J gene is TRBJ1-2, the V gene TRBV29-1; 9 bases map to TRBD1. The CDR3 totals 12 residues. The J segment lost 5 bases and the V segment lost 7 bases, leaving 5 bases of the junction unmatched. Germline CDR1 and CDR2: SQVTM and ANQGSEA. The CDR3 DNA sequence: TGCAGCGCTACCGGGACAGGGTATGGCTACACCTTC. Its translation is CSATGTGYGYTF. Complete variable domain (other parts from reference TRBV29-1 and TRBJ1-2): SAVISQKPSRDICQRGTSLTIQCQVDSQVTMMFWYRQQPGQSLTLIATANQGSEATYESGFVIDKFPISRPNLTFSTLTVSNMSPEDSSIYLCSATGTGYGYTFGSGTRLTVV.

The V call is TRBV7-2, the J call TRBJ1-2; 7 bases are a match to TRBD1. This CDR3 comprises 15 residues. Germline CDR1 and CDR2: SGHTA and FQGNSA. V shed 4 bases and J 0 bases; nucleotides not matched to a gene: 5. CDR3 amino acids: CASSSSGTANYGYTF. CDR3 DNA: TGTGCCAGCAGCTCCTCCGGGACAGCTAACTATGGCTACACCTTC.

This CDR3 reads CASRPRQGAPDTEAFF. Written as DNA, the CDR3 is TGTGCCAGCAGGCCCCGACAGGGGGCGCCGGACACTGAAGCTTTCTTT. This chain joins TRBV28 and TRBJ1-1, with 10 bases lining up with TRBD1. The germline V gene encodes CDR1 MDHEN and CDR2 SYDVKM. This CDR3 spans 16 amino acids. V shed 6 bases and J 3 bases; nucleotides not matched to a gene: 10.

This chain connects TRBV5-5 to TRBJ1-4; a weak D match, TRBD1 (5 bases). Trimming cost V 4 bases and J 3 bases, with 19 bases left between them. Germline loops: CDR1 SGHKS, CDR2 YYEKEE (reference sequence). The CDR3 is made up of 17 amino acids. CDR3 loop: CASSRLLQDTANEKLFF. CDR3 nucleotide sequence: TGTGCCAGCAGCCGACTGCTTCAGGACACGGCTAATGAAAAACTGTTTTTT. Full variable domain (outside the CDR3, taken from reference TRBV5-5 and TRBJ1-4): DAGVTQSPTHLIKTRGQQVTLRCSPISGHKSVSWYQQVLGQGPQFIFQYYEKEERGRGNFPDRFSARQFPNYSSELNVNALLLGDSALYLCASSRLLQDTANEKLFFGSGTQLSVL.

The chain is built from TRBV2 and TRBJ2-5; D is undetermined. Between the trimmed V and J ends, which lost 8 bases and 1 base, there was a span of 8 bases. The CDR3 is made up of 12 amino acids. Germline values: CDR1 SNHLY, CDR2 FYNNEI. The CDR3 DNA is TGTGCCAGCGGGCAGGTCCAAGAGACCCAGTACTTC. Amino acids: CASGQVQETQYF.

The CDR3 sequence: CTSSQGTSHEQYF. The CDR3 DNA reads TGCACCAGCAGCCAGGGGACTTCTCACGAGCAGTACTTC. This chain joins TRBV1 and TRBJ2-7; the DNA was not compared with TRBD2, the D call given in the table. TRBV1 is flagged as a pseudogene. CDR3 size: 13 residues.

The chain is built from TRBV5-1 and TRBJ1-2; D gene uncertain. CDR1 is SGHRS and CDR2 is YFSETQ in the germline V gene. V dropped 2 bases and J dropped 8 bases, with 13 bases sitting between them. The CDR3 covers 13 residues. The CDR3 reads CASSFTAAWGYTF. The CDR3 bases are TGCGCCAGCAGCTTTACCGCGGCTTGGGGCTACACCTTC.

This sequence joins TRBV6-6 and TRBJ2-7, with 10 bases lining up with TRBD1. CDR1 and CDR2 from the germline V gene are MNHNY and SVGAGI (reference sequence). The junction had 6 bases not matched to a gene; V was cut back by 7 bases and J by 6 bases. The CDR3 extends over 13 amino acids. As DNA, the CDR3 is TGTGCCAGCACCGGGACAGGGGTCTCCGAGCAGTACTTC. This encodes CASTGTGVSEQYF.

The V and J genes are TRBV5-1 and TRBJ2-5; TRBD2 matches 11 bases. Germline CDR1 reads SGHRS; CDR2 reads YFSETQ. The V and J ends lost 0 bases and 4 bases, in that order; junction bases with no gene match: 14. This CDR3 has 19 residues. The CDR3 sequence: CASSLVPGLAGGAGETQYF. In DNA form, the CDR3 reads TGCGCCAGCAGCTTGGTCCCTGGGCTAGCGGGAGGTGCGGGAGAGACCCAGTACTTC.

The rearrangement links TRBV19 to TRBJ2-3; TRBD2 agrees at 9 bases. The CDR3 is 14 amino acids. V lost 7 bases and J lost 6; bases outside the gene matches: 8. Germline lookup yields CDR1 LNHDA and CDR2 SQIVND (reference sequence). Here the CDR3 DNA reads TGTGCCAGTACCCATAGCGGGAGCGGGGATACGCAGTATTTT. It is translated as CASTHSGSGDTQYF.

This chain uses TRBV9 with TRBJ2-2, with TRBD1 identical over 7 bases. Germline V lookup: CDR1 SGDLS, CDR2 YYNGEE. With 3 bases clipped from V and 0 bases from J, the junction kept 2 bases outside the gene matches. This CDR3 is built from 15 residues. CDR3: CASSGRGPNTGELFF. Written as DNA, the CDR3 is TGTGCCAGCAGCGGTAGGGGGCCGAACACCGGGGAGCTGTTTTTT.

The V gene is TRBV28, the J gene TRBJ2-5; 9 bases are a match to TRBD2. The CDR3 has 15 residues. CDR1 is MDHEN, CDR2 SYDVKM, per germline. Trimming removed 3 bases from V and 4 bases from J; junction bases left unmatched: 6. DNA for the CDR3: TGTGCCAGCAGTTTGGGCGGGAGGGCCCCAGAGACCCAGTACTTC. As protein: CASSLGGRAPETQYF. The full variable domain, its missing parts supplied by reference TRBV28 and TRBJ2-5, is DVKVTQSSRYLVKRTGEKVFLECVQDMDHENMFWYRQDPGLGLRLIYFSYDVKMKEKGDIPEGYSVSREKKERFSLILESASTNQTSMYLCASSLGGRAPETQYFGPGTRLLVL.